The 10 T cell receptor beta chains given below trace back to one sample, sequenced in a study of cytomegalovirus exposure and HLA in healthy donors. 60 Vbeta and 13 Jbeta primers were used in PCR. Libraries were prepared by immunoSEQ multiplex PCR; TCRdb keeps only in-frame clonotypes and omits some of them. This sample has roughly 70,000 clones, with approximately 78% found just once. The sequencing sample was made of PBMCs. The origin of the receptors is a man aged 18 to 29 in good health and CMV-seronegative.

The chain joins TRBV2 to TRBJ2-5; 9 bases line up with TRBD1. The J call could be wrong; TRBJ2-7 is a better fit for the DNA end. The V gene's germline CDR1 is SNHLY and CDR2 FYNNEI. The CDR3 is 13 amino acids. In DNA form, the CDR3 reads TGTGCCAGCAGCCGGGACAGGGCCTACGAGCAGTACTTC. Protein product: CASSRDRAYEQYF.

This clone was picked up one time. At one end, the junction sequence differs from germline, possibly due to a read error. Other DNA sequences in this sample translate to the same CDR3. CDR3 in DNA: TGTGCCTGCTCGGGACAGGGGAATTCCCCCCTCCACTTT. This codes for CACSGQGNSPLHF. The chain carries TRBV30 and TRBJ1-6, with 10 bases identical to TRBD1. CDR3 size: 13 residues. CDR1 GTSNPN and CDR2 SVGIG come from the germline V gene (reference sequence). Full variable domain (outside the CDR3, taken from reference TRBV30 and TRBJ1-6): SQTIHQWPATLVQPVGSPLSLECTVEGTSNPNLYWYRQAAGRGLQLLFYSVGIGQISSEVPQNLSASRPQDRQFILSSKKLLLSDSGFYLCACSGQGNSPLHFGNGTRLTVT.

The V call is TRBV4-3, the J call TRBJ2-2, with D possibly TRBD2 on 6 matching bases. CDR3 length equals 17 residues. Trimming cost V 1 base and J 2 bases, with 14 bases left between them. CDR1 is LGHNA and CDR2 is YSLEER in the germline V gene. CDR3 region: CASSQGRDVANTGELFF. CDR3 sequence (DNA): TGCGCCAGCAGCCAAGGGAGGGACGTTGCTAACACCGGGGAGCTGTTTTTT.

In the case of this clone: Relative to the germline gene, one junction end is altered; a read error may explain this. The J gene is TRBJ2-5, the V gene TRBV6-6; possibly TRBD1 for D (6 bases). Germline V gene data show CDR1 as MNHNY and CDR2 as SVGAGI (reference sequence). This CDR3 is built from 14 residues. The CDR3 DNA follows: TGTGCCAGCAGTTACGGACAGTACCAAGGGACCCAGTACTTC. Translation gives CASSYGQYQGTQYF.

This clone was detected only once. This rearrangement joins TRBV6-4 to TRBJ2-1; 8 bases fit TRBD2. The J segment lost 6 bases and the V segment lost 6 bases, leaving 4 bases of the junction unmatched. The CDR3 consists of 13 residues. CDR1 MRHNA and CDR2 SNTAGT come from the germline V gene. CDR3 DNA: TGTGCCAGCAGGGAGGCGGGAGGCAATGAGCAGTTCTTC. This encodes CASREAGGNEQFF.

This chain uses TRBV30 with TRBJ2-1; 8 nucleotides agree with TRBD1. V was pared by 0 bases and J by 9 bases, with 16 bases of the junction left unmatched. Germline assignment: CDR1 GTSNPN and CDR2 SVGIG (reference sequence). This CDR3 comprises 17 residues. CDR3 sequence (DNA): TGTGCCTGGAGTGTACGGTCTACCGGGACAGGCAAATTTGAGCAGTTCTTC. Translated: CAWSVRSTGTGKFEQFF. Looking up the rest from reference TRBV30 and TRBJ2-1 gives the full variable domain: SQTIHQWPATLVQPVGSPLSLECTVEGTSNPNLYWYRQAAGRGLQLLFYSVGIGQISSEVPQNLSASRPQDRQFILSSKKLLLSDSGFYLCAWSVRSTGTGKFEQFFGPGTRLTVL.

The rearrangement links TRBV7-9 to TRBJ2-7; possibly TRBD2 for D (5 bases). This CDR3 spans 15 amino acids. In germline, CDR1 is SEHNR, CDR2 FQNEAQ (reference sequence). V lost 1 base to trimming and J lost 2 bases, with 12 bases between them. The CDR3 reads CASSLGGWRTYEQYF. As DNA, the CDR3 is TGTGCCAGCAGCTTAGGCGGATGGAGGACCTACGAGCAGTACTTC.

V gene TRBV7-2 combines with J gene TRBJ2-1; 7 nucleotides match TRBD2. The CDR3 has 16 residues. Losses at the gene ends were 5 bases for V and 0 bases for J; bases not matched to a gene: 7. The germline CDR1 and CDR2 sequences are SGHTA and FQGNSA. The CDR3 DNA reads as TGTGCCAGCAGCAGAGGACTAGGCAGCTCCTACAATGAGCAGTTCTTC. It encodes CASSRGLGSSYNEQFF.

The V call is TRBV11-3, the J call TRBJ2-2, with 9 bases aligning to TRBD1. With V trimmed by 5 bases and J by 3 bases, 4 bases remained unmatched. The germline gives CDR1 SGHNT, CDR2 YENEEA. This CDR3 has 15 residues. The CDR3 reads CASSARQGDTGELFF. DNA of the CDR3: TGTGCCAGCAGCGCTAGACAGGGGGACACCGGGGAGCTGTTTTTT.

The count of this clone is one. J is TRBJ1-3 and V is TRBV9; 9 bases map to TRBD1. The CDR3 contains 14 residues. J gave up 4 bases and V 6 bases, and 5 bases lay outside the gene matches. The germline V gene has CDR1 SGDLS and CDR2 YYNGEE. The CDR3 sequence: CASTTGGSGNTIYF. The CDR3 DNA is TGTGCCAGCACAACAGGGGGCTCCGGAAACACCATATATTTT. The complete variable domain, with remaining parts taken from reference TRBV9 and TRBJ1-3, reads DSGVTQTPKHLITATGQRVTLRCSPRSGDLSVYWYQQSLDQGLQFLIQYYNGEERAKGNILERFSAQQFPDLHSELNLSSLELGDSALYFCASTTGGSGNTIYFGEGSWLTVV.